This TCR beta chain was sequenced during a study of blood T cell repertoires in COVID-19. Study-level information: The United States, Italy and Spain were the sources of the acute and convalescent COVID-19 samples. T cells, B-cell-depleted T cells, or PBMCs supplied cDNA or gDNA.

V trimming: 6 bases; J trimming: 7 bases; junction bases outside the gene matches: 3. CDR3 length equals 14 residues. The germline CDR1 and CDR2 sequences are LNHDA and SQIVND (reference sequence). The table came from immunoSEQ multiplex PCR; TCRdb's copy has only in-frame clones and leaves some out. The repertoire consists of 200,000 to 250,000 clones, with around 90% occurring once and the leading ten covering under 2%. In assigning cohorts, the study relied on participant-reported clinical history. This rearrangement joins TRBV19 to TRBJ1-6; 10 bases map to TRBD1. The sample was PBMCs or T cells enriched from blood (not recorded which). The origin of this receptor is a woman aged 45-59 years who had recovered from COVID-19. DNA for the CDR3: TGTGCCAGTAGCCTGACAGGGGGCAATTCACCCCTCCACTTT. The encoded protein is CASSLTGGNSPLHF.